Below, 3 T cell receptor beta chains from the same sample are listed, as sequenced in a study of blood T cell repertoires in COVID-19. The method was immunoSEQ multiplex PCR; TCRdb's version includes in-frame clones alone and lacks a portion of them. The data contain nearly 350,000 clones, more than 75% of them singletons. Input material: peripheral blood. These receptors were taken from a woman aged 18-35 years who had recovered from COVID-19.

In this sample, this clone turned up once. The rearrangement joins TRBV9 to TRBJ1-2, with D perhaps TRBD1 (5 bases). This CDR3 comprises 12 residues. Germline V gives CDR1 SGDLS, CDR2 YYNGEE. The V and J ends lost 2 bases and 7 bases respectively, with 9 bases between them. CDR3 residues: CASSVQGGGYTF. The CDR3 DNA reads TGTGCCAGCAGCGTGCAGGGCGGTGGCTACACCTTC.

The DNA for the CDR3 is TGTGCCAGCAGTCGACAGGGGAACACCGGGGAGCTGTTTTTT. Protein sequence: CASSRQGNTGELFF. The J gene is TRBJ2-2, the V gene TRBV14; TRBD1 matches 7 bases. CDR3 size: 14 residues. V was pared by 6 bases and J by 1 base, with 2 bases of the junction left unmatched. Germline lookup yields CDR1 SGHDN and CDR2 FVKESK.

This clone was seen just once. V and J are TRBV11-3 and TRBJ2-1; TRBD2 aligns across 12 bases. The CDR3 sequence is 15 residues long. Per germline, CDR1 SGHNT and CDR2 YENEEA. J was trimmed by 4 bases and V by 5 bases; bases with no gene match: 3. CDR3 DNA: TGTGCCAGCAGCCGACTAGCGGGGGTATACAATGAGCAGTTCTTC. Protein: CASSRLAGVYNEQFF.